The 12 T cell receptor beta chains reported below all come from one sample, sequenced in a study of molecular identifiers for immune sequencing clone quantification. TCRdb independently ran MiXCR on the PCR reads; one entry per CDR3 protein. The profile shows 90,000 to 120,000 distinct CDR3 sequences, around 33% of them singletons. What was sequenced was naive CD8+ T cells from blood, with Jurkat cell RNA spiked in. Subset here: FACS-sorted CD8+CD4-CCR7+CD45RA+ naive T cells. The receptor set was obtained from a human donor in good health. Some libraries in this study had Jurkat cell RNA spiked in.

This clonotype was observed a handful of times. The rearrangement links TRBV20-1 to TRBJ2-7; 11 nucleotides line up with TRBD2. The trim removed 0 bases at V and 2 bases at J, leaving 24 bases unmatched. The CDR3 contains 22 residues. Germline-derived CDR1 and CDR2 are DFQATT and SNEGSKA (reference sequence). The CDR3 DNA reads TGCAGTGCTAGAGATCGGACAGGATGGGGTAGCGGGAGGGCCTTTGCCCCCTACGAGCAGTACTTC. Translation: CSARDRTGWGSGRAFAPYEQYF.

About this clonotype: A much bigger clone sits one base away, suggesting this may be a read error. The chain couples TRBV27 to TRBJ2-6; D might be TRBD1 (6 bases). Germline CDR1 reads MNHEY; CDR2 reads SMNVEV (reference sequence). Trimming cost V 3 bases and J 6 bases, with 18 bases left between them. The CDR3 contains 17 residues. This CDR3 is CASSLSRQVREANVLTF. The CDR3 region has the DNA TGTGCCAGCAGTTTGTCCCGACAGGTCCGAGAGGCCAACGTCCTGACTTTC.

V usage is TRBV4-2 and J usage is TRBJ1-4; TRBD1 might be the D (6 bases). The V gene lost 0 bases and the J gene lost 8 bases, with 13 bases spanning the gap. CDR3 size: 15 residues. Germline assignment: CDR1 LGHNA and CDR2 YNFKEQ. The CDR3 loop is CASSQDPGVQEKLFF. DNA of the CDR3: TGTGCCAGCAGCCAAGATCCAGGGGTCCAGGAAAAACTGTTTTTT.

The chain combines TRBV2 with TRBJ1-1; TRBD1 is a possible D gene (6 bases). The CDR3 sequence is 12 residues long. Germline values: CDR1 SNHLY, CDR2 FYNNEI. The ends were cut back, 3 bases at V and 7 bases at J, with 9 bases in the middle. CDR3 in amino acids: CASSDGGVEAFF. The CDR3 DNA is TGTGCCAGCAGTGACGGGGGCGTTGAAGCTTTCTTT.

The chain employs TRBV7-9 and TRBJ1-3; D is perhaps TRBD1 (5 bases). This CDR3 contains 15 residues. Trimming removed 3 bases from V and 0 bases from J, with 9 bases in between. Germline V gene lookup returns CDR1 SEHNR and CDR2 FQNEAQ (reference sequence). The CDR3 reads CASSLGVSSGNTIYF. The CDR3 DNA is TGTGCCAGCAGCTTGGGGGTCAGCTCTGGAAACACCATATATTTT. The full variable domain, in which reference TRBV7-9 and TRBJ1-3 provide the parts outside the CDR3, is DTGVSQNPRHKITKRGQNVTFRCDPISEHNRLYWYRQTLGQGPEFLTYFQNEAQLEKSRLLSDRFSAERPKGSFSTLEIQRTEQGDSAMYLCASSLGVSSGNTIYFGEGSWLTVV.

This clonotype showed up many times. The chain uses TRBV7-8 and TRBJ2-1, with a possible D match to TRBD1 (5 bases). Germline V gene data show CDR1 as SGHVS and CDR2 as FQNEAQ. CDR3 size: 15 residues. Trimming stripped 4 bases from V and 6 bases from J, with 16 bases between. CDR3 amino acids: CASSSVEIQGNEQFF. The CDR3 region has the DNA TGTGCCAGCAGCTCTGTCGAAATTCAGGGCAATGAGCAGTTCTTC. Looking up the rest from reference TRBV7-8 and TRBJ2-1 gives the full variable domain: GAGVSQSPRYKVAKRGQDVALRCDPISGHVSLFWYQQALGQGPEFLTYFQNEAQLDKSGLPSDRFFAERPEGSVSTLKIQRTQQEDSAVYLCASSSVEIQGNEQFFGPGTRLTVL.

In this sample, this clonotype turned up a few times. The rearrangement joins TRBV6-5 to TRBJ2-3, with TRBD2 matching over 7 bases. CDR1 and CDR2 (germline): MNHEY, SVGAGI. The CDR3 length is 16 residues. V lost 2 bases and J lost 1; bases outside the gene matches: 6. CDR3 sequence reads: CASSYDPGGGTDTQYF. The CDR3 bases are TGTGCCAGCAGTTACGATCCGGGAGGCGGCACAGATACGCAGTATTTT.

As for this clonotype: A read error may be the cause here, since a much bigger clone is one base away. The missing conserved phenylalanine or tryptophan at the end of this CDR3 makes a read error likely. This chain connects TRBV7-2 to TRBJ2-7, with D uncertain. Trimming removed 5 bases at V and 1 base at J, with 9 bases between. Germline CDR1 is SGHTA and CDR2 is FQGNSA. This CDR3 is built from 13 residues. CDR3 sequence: CASSRPASYEQYI. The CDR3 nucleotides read TGTGCCAGCAGCCGACCCGCTTCCTACGAGCAGTACATC.

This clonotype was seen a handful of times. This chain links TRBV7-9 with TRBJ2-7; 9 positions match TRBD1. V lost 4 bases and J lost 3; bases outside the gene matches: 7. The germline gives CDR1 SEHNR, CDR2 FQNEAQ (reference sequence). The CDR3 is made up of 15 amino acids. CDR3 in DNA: TGTGCCAGCAGCTGGGGACAGGGAGGGAACTACGAGCAGTACTTC. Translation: CASSWGQGGNYEQYF. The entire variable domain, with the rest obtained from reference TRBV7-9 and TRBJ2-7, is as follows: DTGVSQNPRHKITKRGQNVTFRCDPISEHNRLYWYRQTLGQGPEFLTYFQNEAQLEKSRLLSDRFSAERPKGSFSTLEIQRTEQGDSAMYLCASSWGQGGNYEQYFGPGTRLTVT.

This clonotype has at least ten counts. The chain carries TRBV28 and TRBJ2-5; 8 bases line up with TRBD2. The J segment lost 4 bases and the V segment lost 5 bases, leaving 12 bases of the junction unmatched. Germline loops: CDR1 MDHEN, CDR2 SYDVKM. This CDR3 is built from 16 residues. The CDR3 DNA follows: TGTGCCAGCAGTGGTGGTCGGGGGGGCGTTGCAGAGACCCAGTACTTC. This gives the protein CASSGGRGGVAETQYF. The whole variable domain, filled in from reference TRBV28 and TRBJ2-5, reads DVKVTQSSRYLVKRTGEKVFLECVQDMDHENMFWYRQDPGLGLRLIYFSYDVKMKEKGDIPEGYSVSREKKERFSLILESASTNQTSMYLCASSGGRGGVAETQYFGPGTRLLVL.

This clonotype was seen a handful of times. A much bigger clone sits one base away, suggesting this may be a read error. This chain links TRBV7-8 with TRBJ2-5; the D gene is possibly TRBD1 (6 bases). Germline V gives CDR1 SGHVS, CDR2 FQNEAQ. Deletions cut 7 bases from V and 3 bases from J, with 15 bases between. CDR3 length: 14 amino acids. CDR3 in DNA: TGTGCCAGCACCCCCCACCGACAGGAAGAGACCCAGTACTTC. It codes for CASTPHRQEETQYF.

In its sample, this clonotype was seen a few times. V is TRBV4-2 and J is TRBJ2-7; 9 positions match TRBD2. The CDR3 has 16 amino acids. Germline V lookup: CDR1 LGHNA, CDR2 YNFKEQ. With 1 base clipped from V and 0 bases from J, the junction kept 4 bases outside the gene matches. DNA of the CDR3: TGTGCCAGCAGCCAAGCCGGGACTAGCAACTCCTACGAGCAGTACTTC. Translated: CASSQAGTSNSYEQYF.